There are many counts of the clone carrying this TCR beta chain. Regarding time point: newly diagnosed GD, antithyroid drugs for less than 3 months. After RNA was extracted from PBMCs, the TCR library was made from it. CDR3 length: 13 residues. Germline V lookup: CDR1 LNHDA, CDR2 SQIVND (reference sequence). Combining iRepertoire HTBI primers with Arm-PCR of CDR3 regions, the authors built TCR beta libraries. Using its own MiXCR run on the multiplex PCR reads, TCRdb lists one record per CDR3 protein. The data hold about 530,000 distinct CDR3 sequences, with about 16% observed a single time. The sample belongs to a study of regulatory T cells in long-lasting Graves disease. This sample also appeared in a second study, on T cells in Graves' hyperthyroidism and ophthalmopathy. That source adds: HTBI primers were used for first-round RT-PCR of the TCR CDR3. Researchers report that a 13 V-J model separated ophthalmopathy from stable hyperthyroidism.

The source material was peripheral blood mononuclear cells (PBMCs), sampled at new diagnosis, from a patient treated with antithyroid drugs. The sequence came from a woman in her forties or fifties with Graves disease. The V gene is TRBV19, the J gene TRBJ2-3; 7 bases align to TRBD2. CDR3 bases: TGTGCTTCGAAGCGGGGCCCGACAGATACGCAGTATTTT. Amino acids: CASKRGPTDTQYF.